A single T cell receptor beta chain is shown here with its context. V was clipped by 2 bases and J by 1 base, with 9 bases between them. The germline gives CDR1 SGHDT, CDR2 YYEEEE. There are 14 residues in the CDR3. Assay used: immunoSEQ multiplex PCR; TCRdb lists only in-frame clones, some missing. The data show just under 80,000 clones, just over 85% seen once. The source of the sample is a study of blood T cell repertoires in COVID-19. Study context: Sources were T cells, B-cell-depleted T cells, or PBMCs; the material itself was cDNA or gDNA.

The V gene is TRBV5-6, the J gene TRBJ1-1; a possible D gene is TRBD1 (5 bases). The origin of this receptor is a human donor in a cohort sampled during active COVID-19. Sequenced input: peripheral blood. DNA of the CDR3: TGTGCCAGCAGCTTTCTTGGACAGAACACTGAAGCTTTCTTT. This translates into CASSFLGQNTEAFF.